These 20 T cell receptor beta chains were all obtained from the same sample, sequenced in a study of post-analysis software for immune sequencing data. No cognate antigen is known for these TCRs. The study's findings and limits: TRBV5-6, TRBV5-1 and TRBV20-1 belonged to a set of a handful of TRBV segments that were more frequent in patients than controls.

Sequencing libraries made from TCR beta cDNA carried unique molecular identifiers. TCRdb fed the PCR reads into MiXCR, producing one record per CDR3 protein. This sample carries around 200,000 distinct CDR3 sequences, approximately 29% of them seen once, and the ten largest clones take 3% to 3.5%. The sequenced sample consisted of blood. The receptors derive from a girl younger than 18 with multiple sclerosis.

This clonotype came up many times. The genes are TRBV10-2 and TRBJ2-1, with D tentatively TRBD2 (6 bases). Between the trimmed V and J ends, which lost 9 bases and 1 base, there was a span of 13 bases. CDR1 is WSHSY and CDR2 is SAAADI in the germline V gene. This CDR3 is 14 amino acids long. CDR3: CASAEGGSYNEQFF. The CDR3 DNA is TGCGCCAGTGCGGAGGGTGGTTCCTACAATGAGCAGTTCTTC.

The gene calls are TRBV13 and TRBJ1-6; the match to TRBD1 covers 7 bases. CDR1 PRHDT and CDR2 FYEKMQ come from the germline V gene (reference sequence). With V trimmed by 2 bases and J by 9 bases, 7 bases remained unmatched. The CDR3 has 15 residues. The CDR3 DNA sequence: TGTGCCAGCAGCTTACCTACAGGGGATGGTTCACCCCTCCACTTT. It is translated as CASSLPTGDGSPLHF.

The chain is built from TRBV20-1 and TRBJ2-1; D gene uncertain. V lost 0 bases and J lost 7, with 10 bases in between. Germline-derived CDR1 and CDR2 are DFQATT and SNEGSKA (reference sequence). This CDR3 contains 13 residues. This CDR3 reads CSARDPVRNEQFF. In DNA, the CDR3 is TGCAGTGCTAGAGATCCTGTGAGGAATGAGCAGTTCTTC.

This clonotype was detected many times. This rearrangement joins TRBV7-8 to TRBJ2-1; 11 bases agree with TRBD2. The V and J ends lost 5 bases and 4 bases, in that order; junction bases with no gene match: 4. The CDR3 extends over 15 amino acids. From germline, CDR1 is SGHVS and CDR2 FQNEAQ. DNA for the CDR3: TGTGCCAGCAGCCCGGGACTAGCGGCGTACAATGAGCAGTTCTTC. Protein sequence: CASSPGLAAYNEQFF.

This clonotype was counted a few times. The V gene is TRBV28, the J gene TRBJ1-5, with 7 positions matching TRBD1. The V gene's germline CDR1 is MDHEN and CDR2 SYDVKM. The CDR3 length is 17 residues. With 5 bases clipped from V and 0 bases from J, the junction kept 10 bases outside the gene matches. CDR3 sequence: CASSTWDRSYSNQPQHF. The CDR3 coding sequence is TGTGCCAGCAGTACGTGGGACAGAAGTTATAGCAATCAGCCCCAGCATTTT.

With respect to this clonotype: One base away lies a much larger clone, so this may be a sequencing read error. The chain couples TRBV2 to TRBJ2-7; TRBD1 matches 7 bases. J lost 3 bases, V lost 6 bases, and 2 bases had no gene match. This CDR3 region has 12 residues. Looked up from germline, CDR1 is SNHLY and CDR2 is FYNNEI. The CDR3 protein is CASRRTGYEQYF. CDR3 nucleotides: TGTGCCAGCAGGAGGACAGGCTACGAGCAGTACTTC.

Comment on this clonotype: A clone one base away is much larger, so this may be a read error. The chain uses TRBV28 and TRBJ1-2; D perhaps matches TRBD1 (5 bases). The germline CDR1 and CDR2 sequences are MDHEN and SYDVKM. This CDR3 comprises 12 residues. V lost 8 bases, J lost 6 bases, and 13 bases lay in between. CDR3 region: CASRDGMHGYTF. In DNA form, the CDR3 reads TGTGCCAGCCGGGACGGAATGCATGGCTACACCTTC.

CDR3 sequence (DNA): TGCGCCAGCAGCTTGGTGGGGTTGAGGGCTGAAGCTTTCTTT. Translation gives CASSLVGLRAEAFF. The gene calls are TRBV5-1 and TRBJ1-1; D call uncertain. Germline assignment: CDR1 SGHRS and CDR2 YFSETQ. V lost 0 bases to trimming and J lost 6 bases, with 12 bases between them. The CDR3 contains 14 residues.

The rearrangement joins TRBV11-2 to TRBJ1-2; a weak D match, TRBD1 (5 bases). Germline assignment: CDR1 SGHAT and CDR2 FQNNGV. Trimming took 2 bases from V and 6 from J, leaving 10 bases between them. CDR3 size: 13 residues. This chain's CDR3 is CASSLRGIDGYTF. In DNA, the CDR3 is TGTGCCAGCAGCTTACGGGGCATAGATGGCTACACCTTC.

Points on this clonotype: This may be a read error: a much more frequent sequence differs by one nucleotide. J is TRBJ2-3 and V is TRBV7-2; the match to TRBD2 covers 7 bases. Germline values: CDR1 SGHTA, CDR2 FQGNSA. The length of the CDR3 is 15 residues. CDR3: CASSSGTTRTDTRYF. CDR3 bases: TGTGCCAGCAGCTCCGGGACTACCCGCACAGATACGCGGTATTTT.

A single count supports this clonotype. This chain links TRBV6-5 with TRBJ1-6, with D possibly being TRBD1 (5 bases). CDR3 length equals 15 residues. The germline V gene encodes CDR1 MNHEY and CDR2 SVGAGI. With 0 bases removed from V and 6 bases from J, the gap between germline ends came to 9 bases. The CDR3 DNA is TGTGCCAGCAGTTACTCTGCAGGGCGTAATTCACCCCTCCACTTT. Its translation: CASSYSAGRNSPLHF.

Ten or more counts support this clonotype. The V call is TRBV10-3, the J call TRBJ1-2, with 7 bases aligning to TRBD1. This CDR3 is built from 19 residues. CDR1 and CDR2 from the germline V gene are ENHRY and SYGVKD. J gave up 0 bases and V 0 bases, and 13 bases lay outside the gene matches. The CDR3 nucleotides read TGTGCCATCAGTGAGTCTTCCGGGACAGCGGGCGCTTCTAACTATGGCTACACCTTC. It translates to CAISESSGTAGASNYGYTF.

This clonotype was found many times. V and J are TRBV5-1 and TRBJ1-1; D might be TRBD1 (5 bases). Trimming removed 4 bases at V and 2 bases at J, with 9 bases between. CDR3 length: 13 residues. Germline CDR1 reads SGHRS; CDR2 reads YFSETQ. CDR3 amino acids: CASSPTGNTEAFF. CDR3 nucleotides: TGCGCCAGCAGCCCCACAGGAAACACTGAAGCTTTCTTT.

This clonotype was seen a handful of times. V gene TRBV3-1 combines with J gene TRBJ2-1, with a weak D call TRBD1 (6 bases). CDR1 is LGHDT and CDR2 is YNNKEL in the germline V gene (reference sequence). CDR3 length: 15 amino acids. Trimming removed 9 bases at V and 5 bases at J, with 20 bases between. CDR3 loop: CASLLQGSPDNEQFF. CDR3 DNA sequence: TGTGCCAGTCTCCTACAGGGCAGTCCCGACAATGAGCAGTTCTTC.

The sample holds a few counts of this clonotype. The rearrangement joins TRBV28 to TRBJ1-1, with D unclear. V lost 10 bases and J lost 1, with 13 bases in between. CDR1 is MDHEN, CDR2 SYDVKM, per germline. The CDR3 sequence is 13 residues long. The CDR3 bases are TGTGCCACAACTCCGGACGGGAACACTGAAGCTTTCTTT. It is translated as CATTPDGNTEAFF.

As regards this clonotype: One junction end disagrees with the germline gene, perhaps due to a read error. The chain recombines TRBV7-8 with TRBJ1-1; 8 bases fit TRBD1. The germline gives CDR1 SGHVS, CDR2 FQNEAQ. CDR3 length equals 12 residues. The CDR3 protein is CASSLDRGEASF. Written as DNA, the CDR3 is TGTGCCAGCAGCCTAGACAGGGGTGAAGCTTCCTTT.

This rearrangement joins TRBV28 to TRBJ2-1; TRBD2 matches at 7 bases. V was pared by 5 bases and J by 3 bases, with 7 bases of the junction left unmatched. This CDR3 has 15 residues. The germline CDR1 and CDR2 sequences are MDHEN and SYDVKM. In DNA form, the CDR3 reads TGTGCCAGCAGTCCCTCCCGGGACTACTACAATGAGCAGTTCTTC. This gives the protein CASSPSRDYYNEQFF. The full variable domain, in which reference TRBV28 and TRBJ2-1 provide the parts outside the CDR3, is DVKVTQSSRYLVKRTGEKVFLECVQDMDHENMFWYRQDPGLGLRLIYFSYDVKMKEKGDIPEGYSVSREKKERFSLILESASTNQTSMYLCASSPSRDYYNEQFFGPGTRLTVL.

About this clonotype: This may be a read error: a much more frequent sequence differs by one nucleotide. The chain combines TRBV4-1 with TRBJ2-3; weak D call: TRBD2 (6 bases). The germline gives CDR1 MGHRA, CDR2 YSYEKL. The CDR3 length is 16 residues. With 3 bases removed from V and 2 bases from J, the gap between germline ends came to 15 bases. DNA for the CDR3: TGCGCCAGCAGCCATGAATATGCGGGATTCACAGATACGCAGTATTTT. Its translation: CASSHEYAGFTDTQYF.

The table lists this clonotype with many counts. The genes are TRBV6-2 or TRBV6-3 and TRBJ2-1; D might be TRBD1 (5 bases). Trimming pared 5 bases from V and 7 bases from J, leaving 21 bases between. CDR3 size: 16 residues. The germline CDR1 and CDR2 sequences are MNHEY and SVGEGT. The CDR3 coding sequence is TGTGCCAGCAGTCACTACACAGCACCCAAGGGGAATGAGCAGTTCTTC. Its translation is CASSHYTAPKGNEQFF.

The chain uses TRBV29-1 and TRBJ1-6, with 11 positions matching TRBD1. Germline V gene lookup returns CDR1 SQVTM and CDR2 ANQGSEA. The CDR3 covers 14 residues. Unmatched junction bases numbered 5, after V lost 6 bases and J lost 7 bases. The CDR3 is CSVRTGGLNSPLHF. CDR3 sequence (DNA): TGCAGCGTCCGGACAGGGGGCCTAAATTCACCCCTCCACTTT.